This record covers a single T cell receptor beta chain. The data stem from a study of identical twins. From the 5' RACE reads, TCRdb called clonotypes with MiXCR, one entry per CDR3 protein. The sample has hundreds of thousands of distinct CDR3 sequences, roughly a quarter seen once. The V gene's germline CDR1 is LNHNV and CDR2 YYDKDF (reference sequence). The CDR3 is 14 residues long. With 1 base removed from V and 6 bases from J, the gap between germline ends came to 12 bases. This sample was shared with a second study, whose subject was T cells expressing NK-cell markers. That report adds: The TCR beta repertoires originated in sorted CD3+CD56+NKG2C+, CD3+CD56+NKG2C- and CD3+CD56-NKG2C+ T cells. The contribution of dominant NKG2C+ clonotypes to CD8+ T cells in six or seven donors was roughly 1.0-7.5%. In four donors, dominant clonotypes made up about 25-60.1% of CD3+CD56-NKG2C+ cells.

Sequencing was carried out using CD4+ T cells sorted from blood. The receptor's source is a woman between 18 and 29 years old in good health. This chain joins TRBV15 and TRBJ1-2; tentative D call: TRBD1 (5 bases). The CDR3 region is CATSRGGAGDGYTF. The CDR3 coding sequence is TGTGCCACCAGCAGAGGAGGGGCTGGGGATGGCTACACCTTC. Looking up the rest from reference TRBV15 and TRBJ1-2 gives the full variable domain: DAMVIQNPRYQVTQFGKPVTLSCSQTLNHNVMYWYQQKSSQAPKLLFHYYDKDFNNEADTPDNFQSRRPNTSFCFLDIRSPGLGDTAMYLCATSRGGAGDGYTFGSGTRLTVV.